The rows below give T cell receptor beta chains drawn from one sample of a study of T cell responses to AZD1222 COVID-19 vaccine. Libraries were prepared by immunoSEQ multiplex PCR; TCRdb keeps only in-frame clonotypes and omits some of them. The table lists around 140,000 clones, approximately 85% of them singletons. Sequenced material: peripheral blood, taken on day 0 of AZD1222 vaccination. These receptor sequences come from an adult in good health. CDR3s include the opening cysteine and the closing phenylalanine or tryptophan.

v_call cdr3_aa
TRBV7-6 CASSLGLGAGETQYF
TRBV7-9 CASSLGGAIGTTEAFF
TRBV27 CASSPQGEAYNSPLHF
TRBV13 CASSRQVSYEQYF
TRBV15 CATSRGGETQYF
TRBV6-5 CASTLQDVVEKLFF
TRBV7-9 CASSLAGSHNSPLHF
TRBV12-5 CASGLGTDNEKLFF
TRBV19 CASSPTANTEAFF
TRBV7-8 CASSLGNSYEQYF
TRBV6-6 CASSYRFLEAFF
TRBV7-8 CASSLMAGGSSYEQYF
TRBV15 CATSGGTQGYEQYF
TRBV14 CARSQPRGGGYQETQYF
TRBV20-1 CSARDDTQYF
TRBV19 CASMSGDRVVGYTF
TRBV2 CASSNTGGADGQPQHF
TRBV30 CAWTIPGGYNEQFF
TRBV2 CASSPGISGGYQETQYF
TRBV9 CASSVEAPRDNSPLHF
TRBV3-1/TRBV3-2 CASSLSEEKLFF